This note documents a single TCR beta chain sequence. Sequence at one end of the junction differs from germline and may be a read error. The V gene's germline CDR1 is LNHDA and CDR2 SQIVND (reference sequence). CDR3 length equals 13 residues. The method was immunoSEQ multiplex PCR; TCRdb's version includes in-frame clones alone and lacks a portion of them. This repertoire shows about 16,000 clones, 50% to 75% found once; its top ten account for around 3%. This sample stems from a study of neoadjuvant anti-PD-1 for oral cavity cancer. The chain joins TRBV19 to TRBJ2-2, with D perhaps being TRBD1 or TRBD2 (5 bases each). This material consisted of PBMCs, taken before nivolumab (anti-PD-1) treatment. This receptor was taken from a person aged 35 to 85 with oral cavity squamous cell carcinoma. CDR3 bases: TGTGCCAGTAGTGGACAAAGACCCGGGGAGCTATTTTTT. Encoded protein: CASSGQRPGELFF.